Described below is a single TCR beta chain sequence and its context. Its antigen is still unknown. Base qualities are not at hand, and no much larger clone is one base apart. The data originate from a study of regulatory T cells in long-lasting Graves disease (dated by TCRdb to the early 2020s). General notes on the study: Persistent Graves' disease was defined as persistently positive TSH receptor autoantibodies together with antithyroid drug treatment for over 5 years. This study used TCR sequencing and RNA sequencing of peripheral blood to compare persistent Graves' disease patients against newly diagnosed Graves' disease patients. The study was conducted in China and was registered as a clinical trial. A total of around 35 samples underwent TCR sequencing: about 13 from persistent and about 20 from newly diagnosed Graves' disease patients. In the clinical cohort, patients with persistent Graves' disease had used antithyroid drugs for an average of approximately eleven years.

To prepare the library, multiplex PCR was applied. Sequencing took place on an Illumina HiSeq 4000. TCR beta libraries were built with iRepertoire HTBI primers and Arm-PCR amplification of CDR3 regions. Before sequencing, the PCR products went through gel purification. From the authors' description of their analysis: Gene usage analysis of CDR3 amino acid clonotypes relied on the approximately 62 TRBV and 15 or so TRBJ segments identified across samples. COPE and FqMerger were used to merge filtered high-quality paired reads into contigs. Contigs were aligned with BLAST to IMGT TRBV, TRBD and TRBJ reference genes, and CDR3 was defined per IMGT. Any clonotype with a frequency above 0.1% was classified as a highly expanded clone. Shannon entropy served as the measure of repertoire diversity, while the Gini coefficient captured V-J evenness. A clonotype was considered public if more than one individual shared it. TCRdb took the public reads, trimmed them with fastp at Q25, ran MiXCR for clone calling and kept in-frame beta chains. Every entry covers one CDR3 protein and lists the most common genes and DNA from its rows. The V and J calls and clone size come from TCRdb's table, not from the authors' own analysis. This sample has approximately 400,000 distinct CDR3 sequences in its table, and about 25% of those were observed once. Together, the top ten hold roughly a quarter of the sample.

The study at large found these results: Persistent Graves' disease patients showed lower TCR Shannon entropy and fewer highly expanded clones than newly diagnosed patients, suggesting clonal expansion. TRBV28, TRBJ1-2 and TRBJ2-5 were preferentially used in persistent disease, while TRBV20-1 and TRBJ2-1 were favored in newly diagnosed disease. The study examined only peripheral blood because the primary lesion, thyroid tissue, could not be accessed. A larger number of public clonotypes was shared among persistent patients (around 2,700) than among newly diagnosed patients (around 870). The authors acknowledged the small sample size as a limitation that may reduce accuracy. Sequencing and analysis were restricted to the TCR beta chain.

The meaning of the sample's time point label: persistent/refractory GD, antithyroid drugs over 5 years with positive TRAb. RNA was extracted from PBMCs in TRIzol for both TCR sequencing and RNA sequencing. The diagnosis of Graves' disease was made according to American Thyroid Association guidelines. Patients for the study were recruited at an endocrinology department in Xi'an, China. From each patient, around 9.3 milliliters of peripheral blood was collected into an EDTA anticoagulant tube. PBMCs were isolated by Ficoll Paque Plus density gradient separation without further T cell sorting. An Agilent 2100 Bioanalyzer and agarose gel were used to assess RNA quality, and a NanoDrop 2000 was used to measure RNA concentration. Taken from cysteine to phenylalanine, the CDR3 has 16 residues. The only DNA kept is the CDR3, 48 bases in frame from the first base. CDR1 and CDR2, looked up from the germline V gene, are KGHDR and SFDVKD. Germline trimming: 3 bases from V, 6 bases from J; junction bases outside gene matches: 7.

The chain links TRBV24-1 with TRBJ2-1; 10 nucleotides in the junction match TRBD1. This clonotype was obtained from a female donor with Graves disease. The source material was peripheral blood mononuclear cells (PBMCs), sampled when the disease was refractory, from a patient treated with antithyroid drugs. This receptor has the CDR3 CATSDLPGQGPNEQFF. The nucleotides are TGTGCCACCAGTGATCTTCCGGGACAGGGGCCCAATGAGCAGTTCTTC.